This is a list of T cell receptor beta chains from one sample in a study. From the RT-PCR reads, TCRdb called clonotypes with MiXCR, one entry per CDR3 protein. The sample has about 680,000 distinct CDR3 sequences; more than 13% are singletons. The sample consisted of memory CD4+ T cells from blood. The receptors were sampled from a female donor in good health, serving as a healthy control. Both conserved end residues are part of each CDR3. A D gene is named only where the DNA matches it firmly. Not all rows give a size; the values are once, few, many and, for expanded clones, a class.

d_gene: NA
len: 14
v_gene: TRBV20-1
j_gene: TRBJ2-1
abundance: NA
CDR3aa: CSARNSGGTNEQFF
CDR3nt: TGCAGTGCTAGAAATAGCGGAGGGACCAATGAGCAGTTCTTC

d_gene: TRBD1
len: 16
v_gene: TRBV7-3
j_gene: TRBJ1-2
abundance: many
CDR3aa: CASSPGGTGSFYGYTF
CDR3nt: TGTGCCAGCAGCCCCGGCGGGACAGGGAGTTTCTATGGCTACACCTTC

d_gene: TRBD2
len: 15
v_gene: TRBV10-1
j_gene: TRBJ2-1
abundance: NA
CDR3aa: CASRIAGAGSNEQFF
CDR3nt: TGCGCCAGCAGGATAGCGGGAGCAGGCAGCAATGAGCAGTTCTTC

d_gene: NA
len: 14
v_gene: TRBV6-2/TRBV6-3
j_gene: TRBJ1-2
abundance: few
CDR3aa: CASSYAGRLYGYTF
CDR3nt: TGTGCCAGCAGTTACGCCGGGAGGCTCTATGGCTACACCTTC

d_gene: NA
len: 14
v_gene: TRBV5-1
j_gene: TRBJ1-1
abundance: NA
CDR3aa: CASSLPSAGTEAFF
CDR3nt: TGCGCCAGCAGCCTACCGTCTGCGGGCACTGAAGCTTTCTTT

d_gene: NA
len: 12
v_gene: TRBV7-8
j_gene: TRBJ2-7
abundance: NA
CDR3aa: CASGQWGDEQYF
CDR3nt: TGTGCCAGCGGACAGTGGGGCGACGAGCAGTACTTC

d_gene: NA
len: 18
v_gene: TRBV7-6
j_gene: TRBJ2-1
abundance: NA
CDR3aa: CASSFLAAGRGQYNEQFF
CDR3nt: TGTGCCAGCAGCTTCCTAGCTGCGGGTAGGGGACAATACAATGAGCAGTTCTTC

d_gene: TRBD1
len: 18
v_gene: TRBV12-3/TRBV12-4
j_gene: TRBJ1-4
abundance: NA
CDR3aa: CASSLAPGQDTEWEKLFF
CDR3nt: TGTGCCAGCAGTTTAGCGCCGGGACAGGACACCGAATGGGAAAAACTGTTTTTT

d_gene: NA
len: 21
v_gene: TRBV4-1
j_gene: TRBJ2-2
abundance: NA
CDR3aa: CASSQESGGGRSIRTTGELFF
CDR3nt: TGCGCCAGCAGCCAAGAGTCCGGAGGGGGCAGGAGCATACGAACCACCGGGGAGCTGTTTTTT

d_gene: NA
len: 13
v_gene: TRBV27
j_gene: TRBJ2-6
abundance: few
CDR3aa: CASRTSGANVLTF
CDR3nt: TGTGCCAGCAGGACCTCTGGGGCCAACGTCCTGACTTTC

d_gene: NA
len: 10
v_gene: TRBV29-1
j_gene: TRBJ1-1
abundance: many
CDR3aa: CSVEEGAAFF
CDR3nt: TGCAGCGTTGAAGAGGGGGCGGCTTTCTTT

d_gene: NA
len: 15
v_gene: TRBV12-3/TRBV12-4
j_gene: TRBJ2-5
abundance: many
CDR3aa: CASSRHRTGQETQYF
CDR3nt: TGTGCCAGCAGTAGACATCGGACGGGCCAGGAGACCCAGTACTTC

d_gene: TRBD1
len: 17
v_gene: TRBV29-1
j_gene: TRBJ1-1
abundance: NA
CDR3aa: CSVGRGGAGARYTEAFF
CDR3nt: TGCAGCGTGGGCAGGGGGGGTGCGGGCGCCCGTTACACTGAAGCTTTCTTT

d_gene: TRBD2
len: 15
v_gene: TRBV6-4
j_gene: TRBJ2-3
abundance: many
CDR3aa: CASSPSGGATDTQYF
CDR3nt: TGTGCCAGCAGTCCCAGCGGGGGGGCCACAGATACGCAGTATTTT

d_gene: NA
len: 14
v_gene: TRBV12-3/TRBV12-4
j_gene: TRBJ1-3
abundance: few
CDR3aa: CASGMTGSGNTIYF
CDR3nt: TGTGCCAGCGGAATGACTGGCTCTGGAAACACCATATATTTT

d_gene: NA
len: 14
v_gene: TRBV7-2
j_gene: TRBJ1-5
abundance: few
CDR3aa: CASSWGGSNQPQHF
CDR3nt: TGTGCCAGCAGCTGGGGGGGTAGCAATCAGCCCCAGCATTTT

d_gene: NA
len: 16
v_gene: TRBV24-1
j_gene: TRBJ2-2
abundance: NA
CDR3aa: CATSDLNRVGTGELFF
CDR3nt: TGTGCCACCAGTGATTTGAACAGGGTTGGCACCGGGGAGCTGTTTTTT

d_gene: NA
len: 16
v_gene: TRBV7-9
j_gene: TRBJ1-2
abundance: NA
CDR3aa: CASSLDSARNLYGYTF
CDR3nt: TGTGCCAGCAGCTTAGACTCGGCCCGAAACCTCTATGGCTACACCTTC

d_gene: TRBD1
len: 13
v_gene: TRBV7-2
j_gene: TRBJ1-6
abundance: NA
CDR3aa: CASSADRDSPLHF
CDR3nt: TGTGCCAGCAGCGCGGACAGGGATTCACCCCTCCACTTT

d_gene: NA
len: 13
v_gene: TRBV20-1
j_gene: TRBJ1-1
abundance: NA
CDR3aa: CSPHSGGNTEAFF
CDR3nt: TGCAGCCCGCATTCCGGGGGCAACACTGAAGCTTTCTTT

d_gene: TRBD1
len: 17
v_gene: TRBV11-2
j_gene: TRBJ2-7
abundance: few
CDR3aa: CASSSIHWGDRDYEQYF
CDR3nt: TGTGCCAGCAGCTCGATTCATTGGGGGGACAGGGACTACGAGCAGTACTTC

d_gene: TRBD1
len: 16
v_gene: TRBV9
j_gene: TRBJ2-4
abundance: NA
CDR3aa: CASSVGTGAPNVIQYF
CDR3nt: TGTGCCAGCAGCGTAGGAACAGGGGCCCCTAATGTCATTCAGTACTTC

d_gene: NA
len: 12
v_gene: TRBV20-1
j_gene: TRBJ1-1
abundance: many
CDR3aa: CSVNRVNTEAFF
CDR3nt: TGCAGCGTTAACAGGGTGAACACTGAAGCTTTCTTT

d_gene: NA
len: 14
v_gene: TRBV7-2
j_gene: TRBJ1-5
abundance: many
CDR3aa: CASSYSYGDQPQHF
CDR3nt: TGTGCCAGCAGCTATTCCTATGGCGATCAGCCCCAGCATTTT

d_gene: NA
len: 12
v_gene: TRBV6-5
j_gene: TRBJ2-7
abundance: few
CDR3aa: CASSYLGHEQYF
CDR3nt: TGTGCCAGCAGTTATCTAGGTCACGAGCAGTACTTC

d_gene: NA
len: 14
v_gene: TRBV12-3/TRBV12-4
j_gene: TRBJ2-3
abundance: NA
CDR3aa: CASSEGVYTDTQYF
CDR3nt: TGTGCCAGCAGTGAGGGGGTATACACAGATACGCAGTATTTT

d_gene: TRBD2
len: 14
v_gene: TRBV12-3/TRBV12-4
j_gene: TRBJ2-3
abundance: many
CDR3aa: CASSSAGGTDTQYF
CDR3nt: TGTGCCAGCAGTTCCGCGGGGGGCACAGATACGCAGTATTTT

d_gene: TRBD1
len: 15
v_gene: TRBV28
j_gene: TRBJ1-6
abundance: few
CDR3aa: CASSPGGSYNSPLHF
CDR3nt: TGTGCCAGCAGCCCAGGGGGCTCCTATAATTCACCCCTCCACTTT

d_gene: TRBD2
len: 15
v_gene: TRBV20-1
j_gene: TRBJ2-1
abundance: NA
CDR3aa: CSARKGLAGGLEQFF
CDR3nt: TGCAGTGCTAGAAAGGGACTAGCGGGAGGCCTCGAGCAGTTCTTC

d_gene: TRBD1
len: 16
v_gene: TRBV12-3/TRBV12-4
j_gene: TRBJ1-1
abundance: NA
CDR3aa: CASSLPRQGGSTEAFF
CDR3nt: TGTGCCAGCAGTTTACCCCGACAGGGAGGGAGTACTGAAGCTTTCTTT

d_gene: TRBD1
len: 14
v_gene: TRBV7-8
j_gene: TRBJ2-7
abundance: NA
CDR3aa: CASSTNTGGVEQYF
CDR3nt: TGTGCCAGCAGCACCAATACAGGGGGCGTAGAGCAGTACTTC

d_gene: TRBD1
len: 14
v_gene: TRBV7-2
j_gene: TRBJ2-7
abundance: many
CDR3aa: CASSTGTGEGEQYF
CDR3nt: TGTGCCAGCAGCACCGGGACAGGGGAGGGCGAGCAGTACTTC

d_gene: NA
len: 13
v_gene: TRBV24-1
j_gene: TRBJ1-5
abundance: few
CDR3aa: CATQGLLNQPQHF
CDR3nt: TGTGCCACTCAGGGTCTTCTGAATCAGCCCCAGCATTTT

d_gene: NA
len: 14
v_gene: TRBV4-3
j_gene: TRBJ2-7
abundance: few
CDR3aa: CASSVRTTNYEQYF
CDR3nt: TGCGCCAGCAGCGTGAGGACTACGAACTACGAGCAGTACTTC

d_gene: TRBD2
len: 15
v_gene: TRBV10-3
j_gene: TRBJ2-2
abundance: NA
CDR3aa: CAISAQTSGVGELFF
CDR3nt: TGTGCCATCAGTGCGCAGACTAGCGGGGTCGGGGAGCTGTTTTTT

d_gene: TRBD2
len: 14
v_gene: TRBV4-3
j_gene: TRBJ2-7
abundance: few
CDR3aa: CASSGTSGSHEQYF
CDR3nt: TGCGCCAGCAGCGGGACTAGCGGGAGCCACGAGCAGTACTTC

d_gene: TRBD2
len: 15
v_gene: TRBV20-1
j_gene: TRBJ2-1
abundance: NA
CDR3aa: CSASHAGAGNNEQFF
CDR3nt: TGCAGTGCTAGCCACGCGGGAGCAGGGAACAATGAGCAGTTCTTC

d_gene: NA
len: 13
v_gene: TRBV7-9
j_gene: TRBJ1-1
abundance: few
CDR3aa: CASRPGRDTEAFF
CDR3nt: TGTGCCAGCAGACCCGGCAGAGACACTGAAGCTTTCTTT

d_gene: NA
len: 17
v_gene: TRBV15
j_gene: TRBJ1-6
abundance: NA
CDR3aa: CATSREPRQVRLSPLHF
CDR3nt: TGTGCCACCAGCAGGGAGCCTAGACAGGTCCGGTTATCTCCCCTCCACTTT

d_gene: TRBD2
len: 17
v_gene: TRBV2
j_gene: TRBJ2-1
abundance: NA
CDR3aa: CASSEDTSGEYCNEQFF
CDR3nt: TGTGCCAGCAGTGAAGATACTAGCGGGGAATACTGCAATGAGCAGTTCTTC